These 30 T cell receptor beta chains were sequenced from one sample in a study of tumor and adjacent non-tumor tissue in lung cancer. TCRbeta libraries were built with three rounds of nested PCR, modified from ARM-PCR. TCRdb reprocessed the multiplex PCR reads with MiXCR, giving one entry per CDR3 protein. This table has 120,000 or so distinct CDR3 sequences, roughly 64% appearing once. The template was RNA from unsorted bulk tissue. What was sequenced was lung tumor tissue. The source is a man in his thirties or forties with non-small cell lung cancer.

Concerning this clonotype: One junction end does not reproduce the germline sequence, and a read error may be involved. The genes are TRBV20-1 and TRBJ2-2, with a possible D match to TRBD2 (6 bases). Germline assignment: CDR1 DFQATT and CDR2 SNEGSKA (reference sequence). The CDR3 has 16 residues. Here the CDR3 reads CSARDLQGYRDGGLFF. The DNA of the CDR3 is TGCAGTGCTAGAGATCTTCAGGGTTACCGGGACGGGGGGCTGTTTTTT.

A note on this clonotype: The junction does not match germline at one end; this may be a read error. The chain couples TRBV20-1 to TRBJ1-1; D ambiguous. The CDR3 extends over 12 amino acids. Germline V gives CDR1 DFQATT, CDR2 SNEGSKA (reference sequence). This chain's CDR3 is CNARDPNTKAFF. Here the CDR3 DNA reads TGTAATGCTAGAGACCCGAACACTAAAGCTTTCTTT.

A remark on this clonotype: The junction departs from the called germline gene at one end, perhaps through a read error. The CDR3 DNA sequence: TGTGTCAGCAGCTTGACCTCCGGGACAGGGAATTCAACCCTCCACTTT. Protein product: CVSSLTSGTGNSTLHF. The rearrangement links TRBV11-2 to TRBJ1-6, with 9 nucleotides matching TRBD1. Germline CDR1 is SGHAT and CDR2 is FQNNGV. The CDR3 extends over 16 amino acids.

As concerns this clonotype: Its ends do not fully match the called genes, so a read error is possible. The chain links TRBV4-1 to TRBJ2-3, with 11 bases fitting TRBD2. The CDR3 is 16 residues long. The germline CDR1 and CDR2 sequences are MGHRA and YSYEKL. The CDR3 DNA reads as TGCGCCAGCAACCAAGGCGGTAGCGGGGGGGCGGATACGCAGTATTTT. Protein product: CASNQGGSGGADTQYF.

For this clonotype: A much larger clone differs by one base, so this may be a read error. The final CDR3 position lacks the conserved phenylalanine or tryptophan, pointing to a likely read error. V and J are TRBV24-1 and TRBJ2-2, with TRBD1 matching over 8 bases. The germline gives CDR1 KGHDR, CDR2 SFDVKD. The CDR3 sequence is 15 residues long. Trimming removed 1 base from V and 3 bases from J; junction bases left unmatched: 0. In DNA, the CDR3 is TGTGCCACCAGTGATTTACAGGGGGACACCGGGGAGCTGTTTATT. It is translated as CATSDLQGDTGELFI.

Worth noting for this clonotype: Given a much more abundant clone one base away, this may be a read error. V and J are TRBV29-1 and TRBJ1-1; 8 nucleotides align to TRBD1. The CDR3 spans 13 residues. V lost 4 bases to trimming and J lost 6 bases; unmatched junction nucleotides: 7. Germline loops: CDR1 SQVTM, CDR2 ANQGSEA. The CDR3 nucleotides read TGCAGCGTTGCAGGGGGCGTAGACGCTGAAGCTTTCTTT. It codes for CSVAGGVDAEAFF.

The chain combines TRBV5-1 with TRBJ1-1; D remains unclear. Looked up from germline, CDR1 is SGHRS and CDR2 is YFSETQ. The CDR3 consists of 14 residues. The V and J ends lost 0 bases and 8 bases respectively, with 14 bases between them. CDR3 amino acids: CASSLESLTSEAFF. As DNA, the CDR3 is TGCGCCAGCAGCTTGGAGTCCTTAACGAGCGAAGCTTTCTTT.

This clonotype was counted once. A read error may account for a junction end that differs from germline. The chain has TRBV4-1 and TRBJ2-7, with 7 bases that match TRBD1. Per germline, CDR1 MGHRA and CDR2 YSYEKL. The CDR3 is 13 residues long. CDR3: CASSQGTAYKQYF. Written as DNA, the CDR3 is TGCGCCAGCAGCCAGGGGACAGCCTACAAGCAGTACTTC.

Concerning this clonotype itself: A single base separates this from a much larger clone, so it may be a read error. The chain links TRBV10-3 to TRBJ2-3; no reliable D call. This CDR3 contains 12 residues. Germline V CDR1 and CDR2: ENHRY, SYGVKD. V was shortened by 3 bases and J by 5 bases, with 6 bases between the two germline ends. CDR3 nucleotide sequence: TGTGCCATCAGTGATCAGCAAGATACGCAGTATTTT. It encodes CAISDQQDTQYF.

About this clonotype itself: Given a much more abundant clone one base away, this may be a read error. The CDR3: CTSSYSRVYEQYF. The DNA for the CDR3 is TGTACCAGCAGTTACTCGAGGGTCTACGAGCAGTACTTC. This chain joins TRBV6-6 and TRBJ2-7, with a possible D match to TRBD2 (5 bases). Germline lookup yields CDR1 MNHNY and CDR2 SVGAGI (reference sequence). The CDR3 spans 13 residues.

V usage is TRBV18 and J usage is TRBJ1-1; 7 bases map to TRBD1. J gave up 2 bases and V 6 bases, and 9 bases lay outside the gene matches. Germline V gene lookup returns CDR1 KGHSH and CDR2 LQKENI. The CDR3 extends over 15 amino acids. The chain's CDR3 is CASSVRDSRNTEAFF. The DNA of the CDR3 is TGTGCCAGCTCCGTCCGGGACAGTAGAAACACTGAAGCTTTCTTT.

As regards this clonotype: A clone one base away is much larger, so this may be a read error. The V call is TRBV29-1, the J call TRBJ1-1; D remains unclear. The germline V gene encodes CDR1 SQVTM and CDR2 ANQGSEA. This CDR3 spans 14 amino acids. The CDR3 spells CSVPRGSLNAEAFF. The CDR3 DNA reads TGCAGCGTCCCCCGGGGAAGTCTGAACGCTGAAGCTTTCTTT. The full variable domain, in which reference TRBV29-1 and TRBJ1-1 provide the parts outside the CDR3, is SAVISQKPSRDICQRGTSLTIQCQVDSQVTMMFWYRQQPGQSLTLIATANQGSEATYESGFVIDKFPISRPNLTFSTLTVSNMSPEDSSIYLCSVPRGSLNAEAFFGQGTRLTVV.

This clonotype was recorded many times. This rearrangement joins TRBV20-1 to TRBJ1-1; D is perhaps TRBD1 (6 bases). The CDR3 runs 12 residues. Germline V lookup: CDR1 DFQATT, CDR2 SNEGSKA (reference sequence). Trimming removed 6 bases from V and 1 base from J, with 9 bases in between. Here the CDR3 reads CSAEGGNTEAFF. DNA for the CDR3: TGCAGTGCCGAGGGGGGGAACACTGAAGCTTTCTTT.

On this clonotype: A much bigger clone sits one base away, suggesting this may be a read error. The CDR3 DNA reads TGTGCCAGCTTGGGGCACTTATATGGCAACACCTTC. This gives the protein CASLGHLYGNTF. The chain uses TRBV6-1 and TRBJ1-2, with D maybe TRBD1 (5 bases). The CDR3 is 12 amino acids. Per the germline V gene, CDR1 is MNHNS and CDR2 is SASEGT.

This clonotype has more than one count but fewer than ten. The J gene is TRBJ2-3, the V gene TRBV7-8, with 7 bases matching TRBD2. Germline CDR1 SGHVS, CDR2 FQNEAQ. With 5 bases clipped from V and 6 bases from J, the junction kept 14 bases outside the gene matches. The CDR3 is 16 residues long. CDR3 sequence (DNA): TGTGCCAGCAGCCGACGGGACTACCAGAAAACTGATACGCAGTATTTT. It encodes CASSRRDYQKTDTQYF.

This clonotype was seen many times. This chain connects TRBV20-1 to TRBJ2-1; 7 bases fit TRBD2. Looked up from germline, CDR1 is DFQATT and CDR2 is SNEGSKA (reference sequence). CDR3 length: 15 amino acids. The V gene end was trimmed by 1 base and the J gene end by 5 bases; junction bases not matched to a gene: 8. Here the CDR3 reads CSARVGASGNNEQFF. The CDR3 region has the DNA TGCAGTGCTAGAGTTGGGGCTAGCGGAAACAATGAGCAGTTCTTC.

The chain employs TRBV11-2 and TRBJ1-5, with unresolved D. The germline V gene has CDR1 SGHAT and CDR2 FQNNGV. This CDR3 spans 14 amino acids. V was cut by 10 bases and J by 10 bases, with 23 bases left in between. CDR3 in DNA: TGTGCCAATAGCTTAGTAGGGCTTGGGGATCCCCAGCATTTT. Protein sequence: CANSLVGLGDPQHF.

This clonotype has only a few counts. A much larger clone lies one base from this, so it may be a read error. V is TRBV20-1 and J is TRBJ2-5; D is unresolved. Germline CDR1 and CDR2: DFQATT and SNEGSKA (reference sequence). The CDR3 sequence is 11 residues long. CDR3 sequence: CSATPSESQYF. The DNA for the CDR3 is TGCAGTGCTACCCCCTCCGAGAGCCAGTACTTC.

Regarding this clonotype: Given a much more abundant clone one base away, this may be a read error. The chain has TRBV6-5 and TRBJ1-5; 8 nucleotides match TRBD1. The J segment lost 9 bases and the V segment lost 0 bases, leaving 7 bases of the junction unmatched. This CDR3 has 15 amino acids. Germline CDR1 is MNHEY and CDR2 is SVGAGI. The CDR3 sequence: CASSYSMTGVRPQHF. The CDR3 DNA follows: TGTGCCAGCAGTTACTCGATGACAGGGGTTCGGCCCCAGCATTTT.

On this clonotype itself: The CDR3 ends on some other residue instead of the conserved phenylalanine or tryptophan, so this is likely a read error. Because the CDR3's place on the DNA is in doubt, the DNA is left out and the CDR3 is given as listed by TCRdb. The chain has TRBV20-1 and TRBJ2-1; TRBD1 reflects the table's D call only, with no check against the DNA. Germline CDR1 is DFQATT and CDR2 is SNEGSKA (reference sequence). The CDR3 is 15 residues long, counting both termini. CDR3 residues: CSVRDRDRTFNERFL.

CDR3 in DNA: TGTGCCAGCAGCGAGGCTCACGACTCAGCGAGAGTTGAGAATGAGCAGTTCTTC. This translates into CASSEAHDSARVENEQFF. The V and J genes are TRBV6-4 and TRBJ2-1; D ambiguous. Trimming removed 6 bases from V and 7 bases from J, with 28 bases in between. Germline assignment: CDR1 MRHNA and CDR2 SNTAGT. This CDR3 has 18 amino acids.

This clonotype was seen a single time. A single base separates this from a much larger clone, so it may be a read error. The chain carries TRBV20-1 and TRBJ2-7, with D possibly matching TRBD2 (6 bases). CDR1 is DFQATT, CDR2 SNEGSKA, per germline (reference sequence). This CDR3 comprises 10 residues. V gave up 5 bases and J gave up 9 bases, with 11 bases separating them. In DNA form, the CDR3 reads TGCAGTGCTGGGACTGATGTGCAGTACTTC. It codes for CSAGTDVQYF.

Worth noting for this clonotype: Its ends do not fully match the called genes, so a read error is possible. The V call is TRBV6-1, the J call TRBJ2-2, with 7 bases identical to TRBD1. Germline V gene lookup returns CDR1 MNHNS and CDR2 SASEGT. The CDR3 contains 16 residues. CDR3 residues: CANSRTGPLYTGELFF. The CDR3 nucleotides read TGTGCCAACAGTAGGACAGGTCCTCTTTACACCGGGGAGCTGTTTTTT.

In regard to this clonotype: Since no conserved phenylalanine or tryptophan closes the CDR3, a read error is the likely cause. This chain joins TRBV7-9 and TRBJ1-2, with 8 positions matching TRBD1. CDR1 and CDR2 (germline): SEHNR, FQNEAQ (reference sequence). The CDR3 consists of 16 residues. Trimming at V came to 5 bases and at J to 8 bases, leaving 16 bases not matched to a gene. The CDR3 DNA reads TGTGCCAGCAGCAGCTTAAACATAGGGACAGGCTCGGGCTACACCCTC. Its protein is CASSSLNIGTGSGYTL.

Note on this clonotype: An end of the junction does not agree with germline; a read error may underlie this. The chain links TRBV20-1 to TRBJ1-2; no firm D call. Looked up from germline, CDR1 is DFQATT and CDR2 is SNEGSKA (reference sequence). This CDR3 contains 13 residues. The CDR3 loop is CSASEEANYGYIF. CDR3 nucleotide sequence: TGCAGTGCTTCTGAAGAAGCTAACTATGGCTACATCTTC.

Comment on this clonotype: A much larger clone is a single base away; this may be a read error. The CDR3 sequence is CANSQDWAVGPSYTF. The CDR3 nucleotides read TGCGCCAACAGCCAAGATTGGGCAGTCGGCCCGAGCTACACCTTC. The rearrangement links TRBV4-3 to TRBJ1-2; D is unresolved. Germline CDR1 reads LGHNA; CDR2 reads YSLEER. The CDR3 consists of 15 residues.

The gene calls are TRBV6-2 or TRBV6-3 and TRBJ2-7; a possible D gene is TRBD1 (6 bases). The V end lost 6 bases, the J end lost 3 bases, and 15 bases lay between the germline ends. From germline, CDR1 is MNHEY and CDR2 SVGEGT. This CDR3 has 14 amino acids. The CDR3 protein is CASRTMTGGYEQYF. The CDR3 DNA follows: TGTGCCAGCAGAACCATGACAGGAGGCTACGAGCAGTACTTC.

As for this clonotype: A much larger clone sits a single nucleotide away, making a read error possible. This chain joins TRBV20-1 and TRBJ2-1; the match to TRBD2 covers 7 bases. The V and J ends lost 7 bases and 1 base, in that order; junction bases with no gene match: 7. Germline loops: CDR1 DFQATT, CDR2 SNEGSKA (reference sequence). This CDR3 contains 14 residues. CDR3 sequence: CSVDGLGSYNEQFF. In nucleotides, the CDR3 is TGCAGTGTTGACGGACTAGGATCCTACAATGAGCAGTTCTTC.

This clonotype occurred a few times. It may be a read error: a sequence one base away is much more abundant. The genes are TRBV12-3 or TRBV12-4 and TRBJ2-2, with D possibly being TRBD1 (7 bases). The CDR3 has 17 residues. The chain's CDR3 is CASRLPDRALDTGGLFF. In DNA form, the CDR3 reads TGTGCCAGCAGACTACCCGACAGGGCCCTCGACACCGGGGGGCTGTTTTTT.

This clonotype appeared once. At one boundary the junction diverges from the germline segment, which might be a read error. V is TRBV4-1 and J is TRBJ2-1, with TRBD2 matching 14 bases. Germline values: CDR1 MGHRA, CDR2 YSYEKL. This CDR3 contains 19 residues. The CDR3, as DNA: TGCGCCAGCAGCCACCTCGGACTAGCGGGGGGCCCGGGGTACAATGAACAGTTCTTC. Its translation is CASSHLGLAGGPGYNEQFF.